The clone carrying this T cell receptor beta chain came up once. Its target is unknown. Source study methods: Filtering of immunoSEQ junctional sequences could not match full-length read filtering. Assay used: immunoSEQ multiplex PCR; TCRdb lists only in-frame clones, some missing. V, J and clone size were drawn from that table, and D and trimming were deduced from the DNA. The sample includes roughly 600,000 clones, roughly 98% of them seen just once. The data stem from a study of shared clonotypes between healthy human individuals. Study-level results: As a rule, naive subsets had a larger estimated richness than memory subsets.

CD8 cells classed as naive were CD45RO-negative and positively selected for CCR7, excluding terminally differentiated effector memory CD45RA+ cells. The germline CDR1 and CDR2 sequences are MNHEY and SVGAGI. V lost 0 bases to trimming and J lost 3 bases, with 5 bases between them. The CDR3 spans 14 residues. This chain links TRBV6-5 with TRBJ1-4, with unresolved D. Sequenced sample: naive CD8+ T cells sorted from blood. This TCR was sampled from a man aged 25-45 years in good health. The CDR3 sequence: CASSYSGSNEKLFF. CDR3 coding DNA: TGTGCCAGCAGTTACTCGGGTTCTAATGAAAAACTGTTTTTT.